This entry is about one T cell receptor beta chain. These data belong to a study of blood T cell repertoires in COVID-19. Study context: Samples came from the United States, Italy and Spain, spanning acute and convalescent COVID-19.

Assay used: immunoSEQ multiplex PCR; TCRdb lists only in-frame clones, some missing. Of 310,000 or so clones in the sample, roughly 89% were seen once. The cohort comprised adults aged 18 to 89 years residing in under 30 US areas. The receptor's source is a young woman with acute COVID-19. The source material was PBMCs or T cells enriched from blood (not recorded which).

CDR3: CASSPYPLGKTYEQYF. The CDR3 DNA reads TGTGCCAGCAGTCCATACCCCCTGGGCAAGACCTACGAGCAGTACTTC. This rearrangement joins TRBV7-9 to TRBJ2-7; D is unresolved. Germline lookup yields CDR1 SEHNR and CDR2 FQNEAQ (reference sequence). This CDR3 has 16 amino acids. The V gene lost 6 bases and the J gene lost 2 bases, with 20 bases spanning the gap.